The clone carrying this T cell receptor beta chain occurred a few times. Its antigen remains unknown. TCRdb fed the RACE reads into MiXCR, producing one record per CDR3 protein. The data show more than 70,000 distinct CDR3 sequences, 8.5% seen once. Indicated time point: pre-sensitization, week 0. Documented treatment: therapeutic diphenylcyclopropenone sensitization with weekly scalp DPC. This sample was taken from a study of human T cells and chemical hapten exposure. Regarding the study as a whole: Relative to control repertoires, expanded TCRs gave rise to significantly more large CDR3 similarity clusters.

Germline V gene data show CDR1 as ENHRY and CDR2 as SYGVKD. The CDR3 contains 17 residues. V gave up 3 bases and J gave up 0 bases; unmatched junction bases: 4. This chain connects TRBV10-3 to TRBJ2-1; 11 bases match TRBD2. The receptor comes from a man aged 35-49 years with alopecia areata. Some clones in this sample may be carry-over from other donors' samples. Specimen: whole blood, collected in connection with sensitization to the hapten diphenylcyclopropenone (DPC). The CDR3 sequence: CAISDLGTSGSYNEQFF. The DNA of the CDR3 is TGTGCCATCAGTGATTTAGGGACTAGCGGCTCCTACAATGAGCAGTTCTTC.